These 14 T cell receptor beta chains share one sample of origin, sequenced in a study of blood T cell repertoires in COVID-19. Sequenced by immunoSEQ multiplex PCR; TCRdb stores in-frame clones only, minus some. The sample lists 85,000 to 100,000 clones; around nine tenths were seen once. Sequenced input: peripheral blood. These receptors were obtained from a man aged 45-65 years with COVID-19, enrolled during active disease.

This chain links TRBV9 with TRBJ2-5, with TRBD2 matching 8 bases. Germline CDR1 is SGDLS and CDR2 is YYNGEE. CDR3 size: 15 residues. J gave up 5 bases and V 0 bases, and 6 bases lay outside the gene matches. CDR3 in amino acids: CASSVDGGARETQYF. CDR3 bases: TGTGCCAGCAGCGTAGACGGGGGGGCCCGGGAGACCCAGTACTTC.

The CDR3 loop reads CAITRTGGDTEAFF. As DNA, the CDR3 is TGTGCCATCACCAGGACAGGTGGGGACACTGAAGCTTTCTTT. This chain connects TRBV10-3 to TRBJ1-1; 7 nucleotides align to TRBD1. The CDR3 is 14 residues long. CDR1 and CDR2 from the germline V gene are ENHRY and SYGVKD. Unmatched junction bases numbered 8, after V lost 7 bases and J lost 3 bases.

The chain employs TRBV18 and TRBJ1-3; 9 positions match TRBD1. This CDR3 comprises 17 residues. Germline CDR1 and CDR2: KGHSH and LQKENI. V lost 4 bases, J lost 0 bases, and 7 bases stayed unmatched. CDR3 nucleotides: TGTGCCAGCTCACAGGCCGGGACAGGGCACTCTGGAAACACCATATATTTT. Translating gives CASSQAGTGHSGNTIYF.

This clone was seen a single time. J is TRBJ2-1 and V is TRBV6-5; perhaps TRBD2 as D (5 bases). The CDR3 runs to 13 residues. Trimming removed 9 bases at V and 0 bases at J, with 9 bases between. The germline gives CDR1 MNHEY, CDR2 SVGAGI. The CDR3 loop reads CASRGSSYNEQFF. The CDR3 DNA follows: TGTGCCAGTCGAGGGTCCTCCTACAATGAGCAGTTCTTC.

For this clone: Other DNA variants within this sample encode the same CDR3. CDR3 protein: CASSLVRNEQFF. The CDR3 DNA reads as TGTGCCAGCAGCTTAGTCAGAAATGAGCAGTTCTTC. This chain links TRBV7-9 with TRBJ2-1; D not resolved. This CDR3 is 12 amino acids long. V was clipped by 1 base and J by 7 bases, with 5 bases between them. Germline CDR1 reads SEHNR; CDR2 reads FQNEAQ (reference sequence).

The chain recombines TRBV6-6 with TRBJ1-2; D is uncertain. With 2 bases removed from V and 8 bases from J, the gap between germline ends came to 9 bases. The CDR3 contains 12 residues. Germline-derived CDR1 and CDR2 are MNHNY and SVGAGI (reference sequence). CDR3 nucleotide sequence: TGTGCCAGCAGTTACGAGCGCCGGGGCTACACCTTC. Amino acid sequence: CASSYERRGYTF.

The V call is TRBV5-1, the J call TRBJ1-1; TRBD1 might be the D (6 bases). V lost 6 bases and J 0 bases, leaving 15 bases between the germline ends. This CDR3 is built from 15 residues. Germline V gene data show CDR1 as SGHRS and CDR2 as YFSETQ. The chain's CDR3 is CASNPGGALNTEAFF. The CDR3, as DNA: TGCGCCAGCAACCCGGGGGGCGCCTTGAACACTGAAGCTTTCTTT.

The genes are TRBV19 and TRBJ1-6; tentative D call: TRBD1 (5 bases). The V end lost 3 bases, the J end lost 3 bases, and 21 bases lay between the germline ends. Germline V gives CDR1 LNHDA, CDR2 SQIVND (reference sequence). There are 19 residues in the CDR3. The CDR3: CASSIVFEGPGNYNSPLHF. As DNA, the CDR3 is TGTGCCAGTAGTATCGTTTTTGAAGGTCCAGGGAACTATAATTCACCCCTCCACTTT.

The CDR3 protein is CASSLDREANEQFF. As DNA, the CDR3 is TGTGCCAGCAGCTTAGACAGGGAGGCCAATGAGCAGTTCTTC. This chain links TRBV7-3 with TRBJ2-1; possibly TRBD1 for D (7 bases). Germline assignment: CDR1 SGHTA and CDR2 FQGTGA. Trimming shortened V by 2 bases and J by 6 bases, and 11 bases separated the two germline ends. The length of the CDR3 is 14 residues.

V and J are TRBV3-1 (or the pseudogene TRBV3-2) and TRBJ2-3; 12 nucleotides align to TRBD2. The CDR3 contains 15 residues. Germline V gene sequence: CDR1 LGHDT, CDR2 YNNKEL (reference sequence). V gave up 0 bases and J gave up 11 bases; unmatched junction bases: 6. Here the CDR3 reads CASSQDRPSGGEQYF. CDR3 coding DNA: TGTGCCAGCAGCCAAGATCGCCCTAGCGGGGGGGAGCAGTATTTT.

This sequence joins TRBV28 and TRBJ1-3; D is unclear. Germline V CDR1 and CDR2: MDHEN, SYDVKM. V was cut by 5 bases and J by 5 bases, with 7 bases left in between. The CDR3 runs to 12 residues. CDR3 bases: TGTGCCAGCAGTCCACAGAGAAACACCATATATTTT. This gives the protein CASSPQRNTIYF.

The genes are TRBV10-3 and TRBJ2-7; 7 nucleotides align to TRBD1. The CDR3 covers 13 residues. The V and J ends lost 7 bases and 4 bases, in that order; junction bases with no gene match: 7. Germline V lookup: CDR1 ENHRY, CDR2 SYGVKD. The CDR3 protein is CAITRQGGYEQYF. The CDR3 DNA reads as TGTGCCATCACCAGACAGGGTGGGTACGAGCAGTACTTC.

The V gene is TRBV27, the J gene TRBJ2-7, with unresolved D. This CDR3 spans 13 amino acids. CDR1 is MNHEY and CDR2 is SMNVEV in the germline V gene (reference sequence). Trimming took off 6 bases at V and 2 bases at J, with 11 bases between the two ends. As DNA, the CDR3 is TGTGCCAGCAGCCCACAGAGACCCTACGAGCAGTACTTC. Translated: CASSPQRPYEQYF.

This clone was counted once. This rearrangement joins TRBV12-3 or TRBV12-4 to TRBJ2-1, with D unresolved. CDR3 length: 12 residues. Trimming removed 6 bases at V and 6 bases at J, with 9 bases between. The CDR3 DNA reads TGTGCCAGCAGGCGTATCGGCAATGAGCAGTTCTTC. Amino acids: CASRRIGNEQFF.